The 23 T cell receptor beta chains below come from one sample, sequenced in a study of blood T cell repertoires in COVID-19. Some clones are missing from TCRdb's copy, which holds only in-frame ones; the method was immunoSEQ multiplex PCR. The sample carries 250,000 to 350,000 clones, 70% to 90% recorded once. Sequenced: PBMCs or T cells enriched from blood (not recorded which). The receptors were sampled from a young woman who had recovered from COVID-19.

The rearrangement joins TRBV5-1 to TRBJ2-5, with D tentatively TRBD1 (5 bases). V was pared by 0 bases and J by 14 bases, with 14 bases between. This CDR3 is 12 amino acids long. Germline lookup yields CDR1 SGHRS and CDR2 YFSETQ. As DNA, the CDR3 is TGCGCCAGCAGCTTGGGGGGCTACCCGGACTACTTC. It translates to CASSLGGYPDYF.

This clone has a single count. The chain combines TRBV30 with TRBJ1-1; maybe TRBD1 (5 bases). V was pared by 4 bases and J by 1 base, with 22 bases between. The germline CDR1 and CDR2 sequences are GTSNPN and SVGIG (reference sequence). This CDR3 region has 17 residues. CDR3: CAWTRGVWGSGNTEAFF. DNA of the CDR3: TGTGCCTGGACACGGGGGGTTTGGGGTTCTGGGAACACTGAAGCTTTCTTT. Supplemented by reference TRBV30 and TRBJ1-1, the full variable domain reads SQTIHQWPATLVQPVGSPLSLECTVEGTSNPNLYWYRQAAGRGLQLLFYSVGIGQISSEVPQNLSASRPQDRQFILSSKKLLLSDSGFYLCAWTRGVWGSGNTEAFFGQGTRLTVV.

J is TRBJ1-1 and V is TRBV18; the D gene is possibly TRBD1 (5 bases). Trimming cost V 5 bases and J 5 bases, with 15 bases left between them. The CDR3 has 14 residues. Per the germline V gene, CDR1 is KGHSH and CDR2 is LQKENI. This CDR3 is CASSADGGGTEAFF. The CDR3 DNA sequence: TGTGCCAGCTCAGCCGACGGGGGAGGGACTGAAGCTTTCTTT. Together with reference TRBV18 and TRBJ1-1, the CDR3 gives the full variable domain: NAGVMQNPRHLVRRRGQEARLRCSPMKGHSHVYWYRQLPEEGLKFMVYLQKENIIDESGMPKERFSAEFPKEGPSILRIQQVVRGDSAAYFCASSADGGGTEAFFGQGTRLTVV.

This sequence joins TRBV7-2 and TRBJ2-6; D might be TRBD2 (5 bases). The CDR3 has 16 residues. Trimming took 4 bases from V and 4 from J, leaving 14 bases between them. Germline CDR1 reads SGHTA; CDR2 reads FQGNSA. The CDR3, as DNA: TGTGCCAGCAGCTCCCCGGGGTTCGCCGGGGCCAACGTCCTGACTTTC. Its protein product is CASSSPGFAGANVLTF.

This chain connects TRBV29-1 to TRBJ1-2; 7 nucleotides agree with TRBD1. The CDR3 runs to 17 residues. V lost 2 bases, J lost 2 bases, and 14 bases stayed unmatched. Germline V gene data show CDR1 as SQVTM and CDR2 as ANQGSEA. The CDR3 nucleotides are TGCAGCGTTGAAAGTTCCTACCGACAGGGTCAGAACTATGGCTACACCTTC. As protein: CSVESSYRQGQNYGYTF.

The chain links TRBV6-5 to TRBJ2-7; weak D call: TRBD1 (5 bases). Trimming pared 10 bases from V and 0 bases from J, leaving 13 bases between. CDR1 and CDR2 (germline): MNHEY, SVGAGI. The CDR3 contains 13 residues. The CDR3 here is CATSTVNSYEQYF. For the CDR3, the DNA is TGTGCCACCTCGACAGTAAACTCCTACGAGCAGTACTTC.

V is TRBV27 and J is TRBJ2-7, with D unresolved. With 2 bases removed from V and 0 bases from J, the gap between germline ends came to 11 bases. The germline CDR1 and CDR2 sequences are MNHEY and SMNVEV (reference sequence). The CDR3 is made up of 15 amino acids. The CDR3 is CASSLSAEVSYEQYF. CDR3 nucleotides: TGTGCCAGCAGTTTAAGCGCAGAGGTCTCCTACGAGCAGTACTTC.

This rearrangement joins TRBV27 to TRBJ1-6; D is possibly TRBD1 (5 bases). This CDR3 comprises 15 residues. Germline values: CDR1 MNHEY, CDR2 SMNVEV (reference sequence). Trimming cost V 6 bases and J 9 bases, with 18 bases left between them. The CDR3 DNA is TGTGCCAGCAGCCTTCGGGCAGGGTCTTCTTCACCCCTCCACTTT. Its translation: CASSLRAGSSSPLHF.

The gene calls are TRBV2 and TRBJ1-2; 8 positions agree with TRBD1. The length of the CDR3 is 15 residues. Trimming cost V 2 bases and J 6 bases; bases outside gene matches: 8. Per the germline V gene, CDR1 is SNHLY and CDR2 is FYNNEI. The CDR3 loop is CASSETGRGLDGYTF. The CDR3 bases are TGTGCCAGCAGTGAAACGGGCAGGGGGCTGGATGGCTACACCTTC.

J is TRBJ2-7 and V is TRBV5-6; TRBD2 matches at 8 bases. The CDR3 is 15 residues long. Losses at the gene ends were 2 bases for V and 4 bases for J; bases not matched to a gene: 8. Germline CDR1 is SGHDT and CDR2 is YYEEEE. The CDR3 coding sequence is TGTGCCAGCAGCTTATGGCGGGAGGAGCGATACGAGCAGTACTTC. It is translated as CASSLWREERYEQYF.

The chain uses TRBV29-1 and TRBJ2-1, with 8 bases aligning to TRBD2. V gave up 4 bases and J gave up 4 bases; unmatched junction bases: 9. The CDR3 is 15 amino acids. Per germline, CDR1 SQVTM and CDR2 ANQGSEA. The DNA for the CDR3 is TGCAGCGTTGGACTCCGGTTAGCGGGATACAATGAGCAGTTCTTC. Amino acids: CSVGLRLAGYNEQFF.

This chain connects TRBV12-3 or TRBV12-4 to TRBJ2-1, with no clear D. The germline V and J ends were trimmed by 5 bases and 7 bases, with 3 bases remaining between them. This CDR3 is built from 10 residues. CDR3 bases: TGTGCCAGCAGTGTAAATGAGCAGTTCTTC. Translated, it gives CASSVNEQFF.

The sample holds one count of this clone. V usage is TRBV7-9 and J usage is TRBJ1-2; TRBD1 agrees at 8 bases. The CDR3 extends over 14 amino acids. V gave up 3 bases and J gave up 5 bases; unmatched junction bases: 5. Looked up from germline, CDR1 is SEHNR and CDR2 is FQNEAQ (reference sequence). This CDR3 is CASSFGQGGYGYTF. The CDR3 coding sequence is TGTGCCAGCAGCTTCGGACAGGGTGGATATGGCTACACCTTC.

Turning to this clone: Distinct nucleotide sequences in the sample also encode this CDR3. This chain links TRBV6-5 with TRBJ2-7, with TRBD1 as a possible D gene (5 bases). V lost 6 bases and J 3 bases, leaving 12 bases between the germline ends. CDR1 is MNHEY, CDR2 SVGAGI, per germline. The CDR3 sequence is 13 residues long. CDR3 protein: CASRSGQGYEQYF. The CDR3 DNA is TGTGCCAGCAGGTCCGGTCAGGGCTACGAGCAGTACTTC.

The chain has TRBV12-3 or TRBV12-4 and TRBJ2-2; TRBD1 might be the D (6 bases). The V and J ends lost 4 bases and 5 bases respectively, with 8 bases between them. CDR3 length: 13 amino acids. CDR3 residues: CASSSQGTGELFF. As DNA, the CDR3 is TGTGCCAGCAGTTCTCAGGGGACCGGGGAGCTGTTTTTT.

The chain recombines TRBV7-8 with TRBJ2-1, with 7 bases aligning to TRBD1. The V gene end was trimmed by 1 base and the J gene end by 8 bases; junction bases not matched to a gene: 8. The CDR3 is 15 amino acids. Germline assignment: CDR1 SGHVS and CDR2 FQNEAQ. CDR3 coding DNA: TGTGCCAGCAGCTTAGAAGGGGGCAGTGCAGATGAGCAGTTCTTC. As protein: CASSLEGGSADEQFF.

The V gene is TRBV4-1, the J gene TRBJ2-7; 16 nucleotides agree with TRBD2. The CDR3 has 16 amino acids. Trimming took 4 bases from V and 1 from J; bases not matched to a gene: 1. CDR1 is MGHRA, CDR2 YSYEKL, per germline. The CDR3 loop reads CASSPGLAGGSYEQYF. CDR3 nucleotide sequence: TGCGCCAGCAGCCCGGGACTAGCGGGAGGGTCCTACGAGCAGTACTTC.

The genes are TRBV19 and TRBJ1-5; D might be TRBD1 (6 bases). Germline CDR1 reads LNHDA; CDR2 reads SQIVND (reference sequence). V lost 7 bases and J 1 base, leaving 14 bases between the germline ends. This CDR3 is built from 15 residues. This CDR3 is CASTITGNSNQPQHF. For the CDR3, the DNA is TGTGCCAGTACCATCACAGGGAACAGCAATCAGCCCCAGCATTTT.

This chain joins TRBV28 and TRBJ1-3; D may be TRBD1 (5 bases). Germline V gives CDR1 MDHEN, CDR2 SYDVKM. The CDR3 length is 14 residues. Trimming removed 3 bases from V and 0 bases from J, with 6 bases in between. This CDR3 reads CASSLGLSGNTIYF. CDR3 in DNA: TGTGCCAGCAGTTTGGGGCTCTCTGGAAACACCATATATTTT. Full variable domain (outside the CDR3, taken from reference TRBV28 and TRBJ1-3): DVKVTQSSRYLVKRTGEKVFLECVQDMDHENMFWYRQDPGLGLRLIYFSYDVKMKEKGDIPEGYSVSREKKERFSLILESASTNQTSMYLCASSLGLSGNTIYFGEGSWLTVV.

The gene calls are TRBV5-8 and TRBJ2-3; D uncertain. The CDR3 is 12 amino acids. V gave up 4 bases and J gave up 5 bases, with 8 bases separating them. Germline V gene sequence: CDR1 SGHTS, CDR2 YDEGEE. The CDR3 is CASSHLRDTQYF. The CDR3 nucleotides read TGTGCCAGCAGCCATCTCAGAGATACGCAGTATTTT.

This clone was detected only a few times. CDR3 bases: TGTGCCAGCAGCTTCTGGGGCGCTCACCCAGGTGAGCAGTACTTC. This translates into CASSFWGAHPGEQYF. The chain is built from TRBV7-9 and TRBJ2-7, with a possible D match to TRBD1 (5 bases). The V end lost 3 bases, the J end lost 7 bases, and 19 bases lay between the germline ends. This CDR3 region has 15 residues. CDR1 and CDR2 (germline): SEHNR, FQNEAQ (reference sequence).

The chain joins TRBV6-5 to TRBJ1-5; D perhaps matches TRBD1 (5 bases). The CDR3 is 15 residues long. The germline V and J ends were trimmed by 2 bases and 6 bases, with 14 bases remaining between them. The V gene's germline CDR1 is MNHEY and CDR2 SVGAGI. The CDR3 here is CASSYMQGGIQPQHF. In nucleotides, the CDR3 is TGTGCCAGCAGTTACATGCAGGGAGGGATTCAGCCCCAGCATTTT.

The rearrangement joins TRBV19 to TRBJ2-3, with 10 bases lining up with TRBD1. Trimming cost V 6 bases and J 2 bases; bases outside gene matches: 5. The CDR3 is 15 amino acids. Germline V gene lookup returns CDR1 LNHDA and CDR2 SQIVND (reference sequence). The CDR3 spells CASSTTGGFTDTQYF. In DNA, the CDR3 is TGTGCCAGTAGCACGACAGGGGGCTTCACAGATACGCAGTATTTT.